Below are 22 T cell receptor beta chains sequenced from a single sample in a study of regulatory T cells in long-lasting Graves disease. Assembly of TCR beta libraries relied on iRepertoire HTBI primers together with Arm-PCR of CDR3 regions. Using its own MiXCR run on the multiplex PCR reads, TCRdb lists one record per CDR3 protein. In the table there are about 620,000 distinct CDR3 sequences, about 16% of which are singletons. Regarding time point: newly diagnosed GD, antithyroid drugs for less than 3 months. The authors made the TCR library using RNA they extracted from PBMCs. The same sample was also used in a study of T cells in Graves' hyperthyroidism and ophthalmopathy.

The sequencing here drew on peripheral blood mononuclear cells (PBMCs), taken at new diagnosis, from a patient treated with antithyroid drugs. All receptors derive from a woman aged 25-40 years with Graves disease.

There are many counts of this clonotype. The V and J genes are TRBV20-1 and TRBJ1-2, with D hard to call. This CDR3 region has 16 residues. CDR1 and CDR2 (germline): DFQATT, SNEGSKA (reference sequence). The germline V and J ends were trimmed by 4 bases and 2 bases, with 20 bases remaining between them. The CDR3 loop reads CSAIVWSDGENYGYTF. CDR3 nucleotide sequence: TGCAGTGCTATAGTTTGGTCAGACGGAGAAAACTATGGCTACACCTTC.

This clonotype occurred many times. The J gene is TRBJ2-3, the V gene TRBV2; 10 nucleotides match TRBD2. The ends lost 6 bases at V and 0 bases at J; junction bases unmatched: 6. The CDR3 has 16 amino acids. From germline, CDR1 is SNHLY and CDR2 FYNNEI. The CDR3 DNA reads as TGTGCCAGCAGCACCTATAGCGGGGGGAGCACAGATACGCAGTATTTT. It is translated as CASSTYSGGSTDTQYF.

The V and J genes are TRBV28 and TRBJ1-2; D remains ambiguous. Germline CDR1 reads MDHEN; CDR2 reads SYDVKM. Trimming took 6 bases from V and 6 from J, leaving 8 bases between them. The CDR3 covers 11 residues. For the CDR3, the DNA is TGTGCCAGCAGCTTAAACAATGGCTACACCTTC. It specifies CASSLNNGYTF.

This clonotype appeared many times. The chain has TRBV20-1 and TRBJ2-7; D possibly uses TRBD1 or TRBD2 (7 bases each). Germline lookup yields CDR1 DFQATT and CDR2 SNEGSKA (reference sequence). Trimming took off 5 bases at V and 4 bases at J, with 15 bases between the two ends. CDR3 length equals 13 residues. As DNA, the CDR3 is TGCAGTGCTGCACAGGGGAGGGGATACGAGCAGTACTTC. Its translation is CSAAQGRGYEQYF.

This chain connects TRBV7-9 to TRBJ2-1; D tentatively fits TRBD1 or TRBD2 (5 bases each). The DNA end favors TRBJ2-5, so the J call may be wrong. Germline CDR1 and CDR2: SEHNR and FQNEAQ (reference sequence). The CDR3 is 14 amino acids. DNA of the CDR3: TGTGCCAGCAGCTTAGTACGGGACGGAAAGACCCAGTACTTC. This translates into CASSLVRDGKTQYF.

This clonotype was counted ten times or more. This chain links TRBV6-1 with TRBJ1-5; no clear D gene. The CDR3 contains 12 residues. CDR1 is MNHNS, CDR2 SASEGT, per germline. Trimming cost V 0 bases and J 11 bases, with 8 bases left between them. In DNA, the CDR3 is TGTGCCAGCAGTGAAGCGCCAAGGACCCAGCATTTT. Its translation is CASSEAPRTQHF.

There are many counts of this clonotype. The genes are TRBV30 and TRBJ2-1; D uncertain. The V end lost 2 bases, the J end lost 7 bases, and 9 bases lay between the germline ends. CDR3 length equals 12 residues. In germline, CDR1 is GTSNPN, CDR2 SVGIG (reference sequence). CDR3 sequence reads: CAWSNVGNEQFF. The CDR3 region has the DNA TGTGCCTGGAGTAACGTCGGGAATGAGCAGTTCTTC.

This clonotype was counted at least ten times. The chain links TRBV12-3 or TRBV12-4 to TRBJ2-3; D could derive from TRBD1 or TRBD2 (6 bases each). The J call may be faulty, since TRBJ2-5 better matches the DNA end. CDR3 length: 13 amino acids. The CDR3 loop reads CASSTKGGQTQYF. The DNA for the CDR3 is TGTGCCAGCAGTACCAAAGGGGGGCAGACCCAGTACTTC.

The chain couples TRBV28 to TRBJ2-7, with D perhaps TRBD2 (6 bases). Germline V gives CDR1 MDHEN, CDR2 SYDVKM. CDR3 size: 15 residues. Trimming cost V 6 bases and J 5 bases, with 20 bases left between them. The CDR3 DNA sequence: TGTGCCAGCAGCCTTACCGTGACTAGTCGCGACGAGCAGTACTTC. It translates to CASSLTVTSRDEQYF. The full variable domain, its missing parts supplied by reference TRBV28 and TRBJ2-7, is DVKVTQSSRYLVKRTGEKVFLECVQDMDHENMFWYRQDPGLGLRLIYFSYDVKMKEKGDIPEGYSVSREKKERFSLILESASTNQTSMYLCASSLTVTSRDEQYFGPGTRLTVT.

This clonotype occurred a few times. Just one base apart from a much larger clone, this may be a read error. This sequence joins TRBV25-1 and TRBJ2-3; D ambiguous. With 4 bases removed from V and 5 bases from J, the gap between germline ends came to 4 bases. Germline CDR1 MGHDK, CDR2 SYGVNS. The CDR3 has 11 residues. The CDR3, as DNA: TGTGCCAGCAGTGGAGGAGATACGCAGTATTTT. This gives the protein CASSGGDTQYF.

This clonotype showed up many times. The V gene is TRBV28, the J gene TRBJ1-4; 8 positions agree with TRBD1. V lost 8 bases to trimming and J lost 6 bases; unmatched junction nucleotides: 8. Per the germline V gene, CDR1 is MDHEN and CDR2 is SYDVKM. The CDR3 totals 14 residues. The CDR3, as DNA: TGTGCCAGCGGCGAAACAGGGGGGGATGAAAAACTGTTTTTT. The encoded protein is CASGETGGDEKLFF.

The chain is built from TRBV18 and TRBJ1-2, with TRBD1 as a possible D gene (5 bases). V lost 0 bases and J 7 bases, leaving 9 bases between the germline ends. The CDR3 is made up of 13 amino acids. CDR1 is KGHSH, CDR2 LQKENI, per germline. CDR3 loop: CASSPPGLFGYTF. The CDR3 DNA is TGTGCCAGCTCACCACCGGGGCTCTTTGGCTACACCTTC.

CDR3 residues: CSAIKQGLEDEQYF. The CDR3 nucleotides read TGCAGTGCTATTAAACAGGGACTGGAGGACGAGCAGTACTTC. The rearrangement joins TRBV20-1 to TRBJ2-7; either TRBD1 or TRBD2 may supply D (6 bases each). V was shortened by 4 bases and J by 5 bases, with 18 bases between the two germline ends. Germline V gives CDR1 DFQATT, CDR2 SNEGSKA (reference sequence). The CDR3 is 14 residues long.

This chain uses TRBV2 with TRBJ2-7; D tentatively reads TRBD1 or TRBD2 (5 bases each). Looked up from germline, CDR1 is SNHLY and CDR2 is FYNNEI. CDR3 length: 15 residues. Deletions cut 6 bases from V and 4 bases from J, with 19 bases between. DNA of the CDR3: TGTGCCAGCAGGGGGTCAGTTCAGGGACGTTACGAGCAGTACTTC. The encoded protein is CASRGSVQGRYEQYF.

This clonotype was seen ten or more times. V and J are TRBV2 and TRBJ1-2; 9 bases align to TRBD1. This CDR3 has 16 amino acids. Trimming took 6 bases from V and 5 from J; bases not matched to a gene: 13. From germline, CDR1 is SNHLY and CDR2 FYNNEI. This CDR3 is CASRLQGAGLRYGYTF. CDR3 sequence (DNA): TGTGCCAGCAGGCTACAGGGGGCAGGCCTCCGTTATGGCTACACCTTC.

V usage is TRBV19 and J usage is TRBJ2-3; D is uncertain. V was cut by 8 bases and J by 2 bases, with 14 bases left in between. This CDR3 is built from 14 residues. CDR1 is LNHDA, CDR2 SQIVND, per germline (reference sequence). The CDR3 DNA reads as TGTGCCAGTGCCTGGGGAAGTACCACAGATACGCAGTATTTT. It codes for CASAWGSTTDTQYF.

This clonotype occurred many times. The J gene is TRBJ1-1, the V gene TRBV28, with TRBD1 identical over 11 bases. The CDR3 contains 16 residues. V was clipped by 6 bases and J by 6 bases; unmatched bases: 12. Germline V gene data show CDR1 as MDHEN and CDR2 as SYDVKM. The CDR3, as DNA: TGTGCCAGCAGCCCGGGACAGGGGGTGCATGGCGCTGAAGCTTTCTTT. It yields the protein CASSPGQGVHGAEAFF.

Turning to this clonotype: The junction differs from germline at one of its ends, possibly a read error. The chain has TRBV12-3 or TRBV12-4 and TRBJ1-5; maybe TRBD1 (5 bases). The CDR3 is made up of 13 amino acids. The CDR3 is CVSSFGGSQPQHF. DNA of the CDR3: TGTGTCAGCAGTTTTGGGGGGAGTCAGCCCCAGCATTTT.

This clonotype was counted ten times or more. The chain is built from TRBV28 and TRBJ1-2; D remains unclear. CDR1 and CDR2 (germline): MDHEN, SYDVKM. The CDR3 runs 13 residues. Trimming stripped 2 bases from V and 7 bases from J, with 11 bases between. CDR3 protein: CASSLGSVRGYTF. The CDR3 DNA sequence: TGTGCCAGCAGTTTAGGATCCGTTCGTGGCTACACCTTC.

This clonotype appeared a few times. The chain carries TRBV20-1 and TRBJ2-3; D may correspond to TRBD1 or TRBD2 (5 bases each). The germline CDR1 and CDR2 sequences are DFQATT and SNEGSKA (reference sequence). CDR3 length: 13 residues. CDR3 protein: CPRQRGSTDTQYF. In nucleotides, the CDR3 is TGCCCCCGCCAGAGGGGTAGCACAGATACGCAGTATTTT.

Ten or more counts support this clonotype. The chain joins TRBV6-4 to TRBJ1-1; tentatively, D is TRBD1 (6 bases). CDR1 is MRHNA, CDR2 SNTAGT, per germline. The CDR3 length is 17 residues. V was pared by 5 bases and J by 3 bases, with 22 bases between. The CDR3 spells CASSYLIGGGEDTEAFF. In DNA, the CDR3 is TGTGCCAGCAGTTACCTTATCGGGGGCGGCGAGGACACTGAAGCTTTCTTT.

In its sample, this clonotype was seen a few times. The V call is TRBV7-9, the J call TRBJ1-1; possible D gene TRBD1, 6 bases. The germline V and J ends were trimmed by 3 bases and 0 bases, with 14 bases remaining between them. Germline assignment: CDR1 SEHNR and CDR2 FQNEAQ (reference sequence). CDR3 length: 16 residues. DNA of the CDR3: TGTGCCAGCAGCTTGGTGCGGAGGGGGATGAACACTGAAGCTTTCTTT. This translates into CASSLVRRGMNTEAFF. The entire variable domain, with the rest obtained from reference TRBV7-9 and TRBJ1-1, is as follows: DTGVSQNPRHKITKRGQNVTFRCDPISEHNRLYWYRQTLGQGPEFLTYFQNEAQLEKSRLLSDRFSAERPKGSFSTLEIQRTEQGDSAMYLCASSLVRRGMNTEAFFGQGTRLTVV.